This record looks at one T cell receptor (beta chain) sequence and its context. This record comes from a study of blood T cell repertoires in COVID-19. Study in general: Whether acute or convalescent, the COVID-19 samples came from the United States, Italy and Spain.

The authors' processing: Estimation of nucleated cell counts relied on the amplification of reference gene primers. Here immunoSEQ multiplex PCR was the method, and the copy in TCRdb shows in-frame clones only, minus some. For V, J and clone size, that table is used; D and trimming come from the DNA. The sample yields 190,000 or so clones, roughly 94% seen once. Followed over time, Seattle patients had been enrolled while infection was active. Germline CDR1 reads SGDLS; CDR2 reads YYNGEE. V was pared by 0 bases and J by 5 bases, with 21 bases between. CDR3 size: 18 residues. The specimen sequenced was peripheral blood. This clonotype originated in a man aged 30-40 years with COVID-19, enrolled during active disease. This rearrangement joins TRBV9 to TRBJ2-1, with a tentative D call TRBD2 (5 bases). In DNA form, the CDR3 reads TGTGCCAGCAGCGTAGCTCTCGAGGGTCTAGCTGGAAACAATGAGCAGTTCTTC. Its translation: CASSVALEGLAGNNEQFF.